This is a list of T cell receptor beta chains from one sample in a study of circulating and synovial CD4+ cells in juvenile arthritis. The data were produced by immunoSEQ multiplex PCR, yet TCRdb's version contains in-frame clones alone and is incomplete. The sample includes about 33,000 clones, about 95% of them seen just once. The sample consisted of CD4+ T cells from blood. The receptor source for this set is a human donor with juvenile idiopathic arthritis. Both conserved end residues are part of each CDR3. A D gene is named only where the DNA matches it firmly. Only some rows state a clone size, as once, few, many or a class for expanded clones.

D: TRBD2; V: TRBV6-6; J: TRBJ2-3; length: 16; size: -; CDR3: CASSYRSGIDTDTQYF; DNA: TGTGCCAGCAGTTACCGTAGCGGGATCGACACAGATACGCAGTATTTT
D: -; V: TRBV18; J: TRBJ2-3; length: 13; size: -; CDR3: CASSSRGTDTQYF; DNA: TGTGCCAGCTCATCTCGGGGCACAGATACGCAGTATTTT
D: -; V: TRBV4-3; J: TRBJ1-2; length: 19; size: -; CDR3: CASSQDVALMLTPYYGYTF; DNA: TGCGCCAGCAGCCAAGATGTTGCTTTAATGTTGACACCTTACTATGGCTACACCTTC
D: -; V: TRBV18; J: TRBJ1-4; length: 13; size: -; CDR3: CASSLNRAEKLFF; DNA: TGTGCCAGCTCCCTGAACAGGGCTGAAAAACTGTTTTTT
D: -; V: TRBV11-2; J: TRBJ1-1; length: 14; size: -; CDR3: CASSLELQGTEAFF; DNA: TGTGCCAGCAGCTTGGAACTTCAGGGGACTGAAGCTTTCTTT
D: TRBD2; V: TRBV5-6; J: TRBJ2-1; length: 15; size: -; CDR3: CASSFYSGDYNEQFF; DNA: TGTGCCAGCAGCTTCTATAGCGGGGACTACAATGAGCAGTTCTTC
D: TRBD2; V: TRBV7-2; J: TRBJ2-5; length: 14; size: -; CDR3: CASSLGLAQETQYF; DNA: TGTGCCAGCAGCTTAGGACTAGCGCAAGAGACCCAGTACTTC
D: -; V: TRBV30; J: TRBJ1-2; length: 13; size: -; CDR3: CAWSVSGLGGYTF; DNA: TGTGCCTGGAGTGTAAGCGGGCTCGGGGGCTACACCTTC
D: TRBD2; V: TRBV28; J: TRBJ2-3; length: 14; size: -; CDR3: CASSLAGELDTQYF; DNA: TGTGCCAGCAGTCTAGCGGGAGAGTTAGATACGCAGTATTTT
D: TRBD1; V: TRBV7-9; J: TRBJ2-1; length: 16; size: once; CDR3: CASSITGTGDRSEQFF; DNA: TGTGCCAGCAGCATCACCGGGACAGGGGATCGAAGTGAGCAGTTCTTC
D: -; V: TRBV7-2; J: TRBJ2-2; length: 16; size: -; CDR3: CASSLDGGAPTGELFF; DNA: TGTGCCAGCAGCTTAGATGGGGGGGCGCCGACCGGGGAGCTGTTTTTT
D: TRBD2; V: TRBV27; J: TRBJ2-1; length: 12; size: -; CDR3: CATGRGGNEQFF; DNA: TGTGCCACCGGGAGGGGGGGGAATGAGCAGTTCTTC
D: TRBD1; V: TRBV12-5; J: TRBJ1-1; length: 18; size: -; CDR3: CASGSDRGTGPGSTEAFF; DNA: TGTGCTAGTGGTTCCGACCGGGGGACAGGGCCTGGGTCCACTGAAGCTTTCTTT
D: -; V: TRBV7-9; J: TRBJ2-3; length: 15; size: -; CDR3: CASSRETGGLNTQYF; DNA: TGTGCCAGCAGCCGAGAAACCGGGGGTTTAAATACGCAGTATTTT
D: TRBD1; V: TRBV6-5; J: TRBJ1-2; length: 13; size: -; CDR3: CASITDREYGYTF; DNA: TGTGCCAGCATCACGGACAGGGAGTATGGCTACACCTTC
D: -; V: TRBV19; J: TRBJ2-7; length: 13; size: -; CDR3: CASSIDLGYEQYF; DNA: TGTGCCAGTAGTATAGATCTGGGCTACGAGCAGTACTTC
D: TRBD2; V: TRBV7-2; J: TRBJ2-7; length: 15; size: -; CDR3: CASSRTSGSGYEQYF; DNA: TGTGCCAGCAGCCGGACTAGCGGGAGTGGATACGAGCAGTACTTC
D: -; V: TRBV5-1; J: TRBJ2-3; length: 15; size: -; CDR3: CASSLDPGTIDTQYF; DNA: TGCGCCAGCAGCTTGGATCCGGGTACCATTGATACGCAGTATTTT
D: TRBD1; V: TRBV19; J: TRBJ1-2; length: 13; size: -; CDR3: CASSATGLTGYTF; DNA: TGTGCCAGTAGTGCGACAGGGTTGACTGGCTACACCTTC
D: -; V: TRBV2; J: TRBJ2-2; length: 14; size: -; CDR3: CASRQGGLPGELFF; DNA: TGTGCCAGCAGACAGGGTGGGTTGCCCGGGGAGCTGTTTTTT
D: TRBD2; V: TRBV28; J: TRBJ2-5; length: 16; size: -; CDR3: CASSLVAGVRQETQYF; DNA: TGTGCCAGCAGTTTGGTGGCGGGGGTACGCCAGGAGACCCAGTACTTC
D: -; V: TRBV5-1; J: TRBJ2-1; length: 15; size: -; CDR3: CASSPGGVSYNEQFF; DNA: TGCGCCAGCAGCCCGGGCGGGGTCTCCTACAATGAGCAGTTCTTC
D: -; V: TRBV7-9; J: TRBJ2-2; length: 13; size: once; CDR3: CVSTAANTGELFF; DNA: TGTGTCAGCACGGCGGCGAACACCGGGGAGCTGTTTTTT
D: TRBD2; V: TRBV28; J: TRBJ2-1; length: 13; size: -; CDR3: CASLSLAGNEQFF; DNA: TGTGCCAGCCTTTCACTAGCGGGAAATGAGCAGTTCTTC
D: -; V: TRBV6-6; J: TRBJ2-3; length: 14; size: -; CDR3: CASSWPGAGDTQYF; DNA: TGTGCCAGCAGTTGGCCAGGGGCGGGAGATACGCAGTATTTT
D: TRBD2; V: TRBV28; J: TRBJ2-7; length: 15; size: -; CDR3: CASTTSGGSSYEQYF; DNA: TGTGCCAGCACCACCAGCGGGGGGAGCTCCTACGAGCAGTACTTC
D: TRBD2; V: TRBV2; J: TRBJ2-1; length: 16; size: -; CDR3: CASNLESGRLYNEQFF; DNA: TGTGCCAGCAACCTGGAGAGCGGGAGGTTGTACAATGAGCAGTTCTTC
D: -; V: TRBV19; J: TRBJ2-6; length: 15; size: few; CDR3: CASSIGDTGANVLTF; DNA: TGTGCCAGTAGTATAGGGGACACTGGGGCCAACGTCCTGACTTTC
D: -; V: TRBV28; J: TRBJ1-2; length: 16; size: -; CDR3: CASREASPVFNYGYTF; DNA: TGTGCCAGCAGAGAAGCCTCTCCTGTCTTCAACTATGGCTACACCTTC
D: -; V: TRBV7-2; J: TRBJ2-1; length: 16; size: -; CDR3: CASSLASGPIYNEQFF; DNA: TGTGCCAGCAGCTTAGCTAGCGGCCCTATCTACAATGAGCAGTTCTTC
D: -; V: TRBV5-1; J: TRBJ2-2; length: 13; size: -; CDR3: CASSLSGSGELFF; DNA: TGCGCCAGCAGCTTGTCGGGGAGCGGGGAGCTGTTTTTT
D: -; V: TRBV6-1; J: TRBJ1-5; length: 15; size: -; CDR3: CASSEGWGGGQPQHF; DNA: TGTGCCAGCAGTGAAGGGTGGGGGGGCGGCCAGCCCCAGCATTTT
D: -; V: TRBV20-1; J: TRBJ2-5; length: 10; size: -; CDR3: CSAARETQYF; DNA: TGCAGTGCGGCCAGGGAGACCCAGTACTTC
D: TRBD1; V: TRBV5-5; J: TRBJ1-3; length: 15; size: -; CDR3: CASSPTGRSGNTIYF; DNA: TGTGCCAGCAGTCCGACAGGGCGGTCTGGAAACACCATATATTTT
D: -; V: TRBV7-2; J: TRBJ2-5; length: 14; size: -; CDR3: CASSLVWQQETQYF; DNA: TGTGCCAGCAGCTTAGTGTGGCAGCAAGAGACCCAGTACTTC
D: TRBD2; V: TRBV7-3; J: TRBJ2-3; length: 16; size: -; CDR3: CASSLKGTSGTDTQYF; DNA: TGTGCCAGCAGCTTAAAGGGGACTAGCGGCACAGATACGCAGTATTTT
D: -; V: TRBV10-3; J: TRBJ1-4; length: 15; size: -; CDR3: CAISESVTVDEKLFF; DNA: TGTGCCATCAGTGAGTCGGTGACAGTCGACGAAAAACTGTTTTTT
D: TRBD1; V: TRBV28; J: TRBJ1-5; length: 14; size: -; CDR3: CASRTGTGLQPQHF; DNA: TGTGCCAGCAGAACCGGGACAGGGTTACAGCCCCAGCATTTT
D: TRBD1; V: TRBV6-1; J: TRBJ1-2; length: 14; size: -; CDR3: CASSERGQGEGYTF; DNA: TGTGCCAGCAGTGAACGAGGGCAGGGGGAGGGCTACACCTTC
D: TRBD1; V: TRBV9; J: TRBJ2-5; length: 17; size: -; CDR3: CASSVLGQGTAEETQYF; DNA: TGTGCCAGCAGCGTACTTGGACAGGGGACCGCCGAAGAGACCCAGTACTTC
D: -; V: TRBV11-2; J: TRBJ1-2; length: 12; size: -; CDR3: CASSPFTGAYTF; DNA: TGTGCCAGCAGCCCCTTTACTGGTGCCTACACCTTC